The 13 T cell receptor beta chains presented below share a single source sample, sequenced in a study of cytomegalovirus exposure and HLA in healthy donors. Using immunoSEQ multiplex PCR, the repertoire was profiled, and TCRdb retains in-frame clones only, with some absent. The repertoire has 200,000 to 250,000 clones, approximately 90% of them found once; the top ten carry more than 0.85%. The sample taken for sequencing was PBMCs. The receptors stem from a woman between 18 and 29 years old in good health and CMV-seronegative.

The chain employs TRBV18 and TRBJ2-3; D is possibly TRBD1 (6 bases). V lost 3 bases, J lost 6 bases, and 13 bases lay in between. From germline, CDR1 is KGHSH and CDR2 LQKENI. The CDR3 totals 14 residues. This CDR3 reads CASSPPTGTDTQYF. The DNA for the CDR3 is TGTGCCAGCTCACCGCCCACAGGGACGGATACGCAGTATTTT.

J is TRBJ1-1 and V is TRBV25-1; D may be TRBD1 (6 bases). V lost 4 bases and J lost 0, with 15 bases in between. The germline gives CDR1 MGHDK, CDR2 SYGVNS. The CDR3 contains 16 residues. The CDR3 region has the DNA TGTGCCAGCAGTGGTCCGGGGGGGCGCTTGAACACTGAAGCTTTCTTT. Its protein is CASSGPGGRLNTEAFF.

The CDR3 DNA reads as TGCAGCGTTGAAGGACAGGGGGCCAGTGAGCAGTTCTTC. The encoded protein is CSVEGQGASEQFF. The chain carries TRBV29-1 and TRBJ2-1, with TRBD1 matching over 10 bases. Germline V lookup: CDR1 SQVTM, CDR2 ANQGSEA. Losses at the gene ends were 1 base for V and 9 bases for J; bases not matched to a gene: 3. This CDR3 is 13 amino acids long.

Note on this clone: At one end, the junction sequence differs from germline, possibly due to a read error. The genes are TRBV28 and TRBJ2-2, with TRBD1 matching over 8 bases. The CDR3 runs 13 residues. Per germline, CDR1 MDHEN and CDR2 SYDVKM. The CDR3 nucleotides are TGTGCCAGCGGGACAGGCGATTTTGGGGGAGCTGTTTTT. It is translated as CASGTGDFGGAVF.

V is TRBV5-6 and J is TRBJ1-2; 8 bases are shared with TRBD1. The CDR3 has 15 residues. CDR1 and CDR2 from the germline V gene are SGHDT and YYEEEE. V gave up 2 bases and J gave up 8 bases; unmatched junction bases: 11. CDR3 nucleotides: TGTGCCAGCAGCTTCCTTGGAGACAGGGGAGGGGGCTACACCTTC. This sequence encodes CASSFLGDRGGGYTF.

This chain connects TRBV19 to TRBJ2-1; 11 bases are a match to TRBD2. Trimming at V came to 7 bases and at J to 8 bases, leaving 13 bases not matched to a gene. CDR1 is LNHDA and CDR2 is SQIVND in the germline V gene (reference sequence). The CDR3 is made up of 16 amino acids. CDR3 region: CASIRGGSGRAHEQFF. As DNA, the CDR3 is TGTGCCAGTATAAGGGGAGGTAGCGGGAGGGCCCATGAGCAGTTCTTC.

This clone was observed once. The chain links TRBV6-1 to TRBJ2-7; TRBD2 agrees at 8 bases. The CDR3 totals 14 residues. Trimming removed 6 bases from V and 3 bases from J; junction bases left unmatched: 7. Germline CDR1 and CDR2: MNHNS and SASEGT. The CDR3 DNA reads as TGTGCCAGCAGAGCCAGCGGGAGCCTCTACGAGCAGTACTTC. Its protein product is CASRASGSLYEQYF.

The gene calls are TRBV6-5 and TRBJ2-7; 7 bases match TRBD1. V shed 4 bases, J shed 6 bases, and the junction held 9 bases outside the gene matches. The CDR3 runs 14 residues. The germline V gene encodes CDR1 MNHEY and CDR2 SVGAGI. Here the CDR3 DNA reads TGTGCCAGCAGTTGGGACAGCAATGGCATCGAGCAGTACTTC. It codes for CASSWDSNGIEQYF.

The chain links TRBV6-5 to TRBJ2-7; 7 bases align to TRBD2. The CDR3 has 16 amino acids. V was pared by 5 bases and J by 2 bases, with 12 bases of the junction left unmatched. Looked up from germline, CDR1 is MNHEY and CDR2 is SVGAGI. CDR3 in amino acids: CASSHYAQGGTYEQYF. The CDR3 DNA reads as TGTGCCAGCAGTCACTACGCTCAGGGAGGGACCTACGAGCAGTACTTC.

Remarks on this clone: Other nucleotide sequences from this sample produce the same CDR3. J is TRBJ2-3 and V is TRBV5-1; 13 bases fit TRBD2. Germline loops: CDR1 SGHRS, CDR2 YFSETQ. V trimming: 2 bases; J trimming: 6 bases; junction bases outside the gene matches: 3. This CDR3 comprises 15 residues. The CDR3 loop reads CASSLGLAGVDTQYF. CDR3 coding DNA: TGCGCCAGCAGCTTAGGACTAGCGGGAGTGGATACGCAGTATTTT.

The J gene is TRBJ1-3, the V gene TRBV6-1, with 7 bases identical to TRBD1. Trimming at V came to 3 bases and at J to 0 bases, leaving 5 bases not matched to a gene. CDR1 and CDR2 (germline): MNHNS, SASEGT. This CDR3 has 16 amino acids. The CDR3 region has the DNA TGTGCCAGCAGTGACCCTACAGGGGCCTCTGGAAACACCATATATTTT. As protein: CASSDPTGASGNTIYF.

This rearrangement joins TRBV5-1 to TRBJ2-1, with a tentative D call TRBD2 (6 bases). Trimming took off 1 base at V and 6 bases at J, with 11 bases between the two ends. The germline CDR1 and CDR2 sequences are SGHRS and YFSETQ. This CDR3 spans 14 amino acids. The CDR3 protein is CASSLSGVSNEQFF. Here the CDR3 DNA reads TGCGCCAGCAGCTTGTCGGGGGTGAGCAATGAGCAGTTCTTC. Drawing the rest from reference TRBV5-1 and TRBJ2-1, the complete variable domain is KAGVTQTPRYLIKTRGQQVTLSCSPISGHRSVSWYQQTPGQGLQFLFEYFSETQRNKGNFPGRFSGRQFSNSRSEMNVSTLELGDSALYLCASSLSGVSNEQFFGPGTRLTVL.

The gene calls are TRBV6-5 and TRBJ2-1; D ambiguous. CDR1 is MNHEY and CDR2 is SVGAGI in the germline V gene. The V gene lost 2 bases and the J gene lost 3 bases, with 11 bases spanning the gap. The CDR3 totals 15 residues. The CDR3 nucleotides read TGTGCCAGCAGTTACCGCCTAGTTAGCTACAATGAGCAGTTCTTC. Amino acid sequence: CASSYRLVSYNEQFF.